These 2 T cell receptor beta chains were all obtained from the same sample, sequenced in a study of Graves' ophthalmopathy and Graves' hyperthyroidism (dated 2018 in TCRdb). The sample was run on an Illumina HiSeq 2000. For repertoire sequencing, the TCR beta CDR3 regions were amplified from RNA transcripts. A first-round RT-PCR used HTBI primers with the Qiagen OneStep RT-PCR kit, followed by a second-round multiplex PCR, size selection and purification. Through fastp at Q25 and MiXCR, TCRdb rebuilt clones from the public reads, retaining in-frame beta chains. Rows are combined by CDR3 protein, so each entry shows the most common genes and DNA. The sample table records 200,000 to 250,000 distinct CDR3 sequences; around a fifth of these occur just once. In total, the top ten clones hold approximately 39% of the sample. The sample was peripheral blood. The source of these receptors is a woman in her forties or fifties with Graves' ophthalmopathy. Donor details come from another sample of the same person, matched by shared clones.

This clonotype was counted many times. V gene TRBV6-1 combines with J gene TRBJ2-5; D is undetermined. CDR1 is MNHNS and CDR2 is SASEGT in the germline V gene. This CDR3 has 14 residues. Deletions cut 2 bases from V and 3 bases from J, with 10 bases between. This CDR3 reads CASSERRLKETQYF. The CDR3 DNA reads TGTGCCAGCAGTGAACGTCGGCTGAAAGAGACCCAGTACTTC.

Many counts were recorded for this clonotype. This rearrangement joins TRBV12-3 or TRBV12-4 to TRBJ1-3; no reliable D call. Trimming pared 6 bases from V and 0 bases from J, leaving 9 bases between. The CDR3 is 14 residues long. The CDR3 nucleotides read TGTGCCAGCAGACGGATCTCCTCTGGAAACACCATATATTTT. Amino acids: CASRRISSGNTIYF.